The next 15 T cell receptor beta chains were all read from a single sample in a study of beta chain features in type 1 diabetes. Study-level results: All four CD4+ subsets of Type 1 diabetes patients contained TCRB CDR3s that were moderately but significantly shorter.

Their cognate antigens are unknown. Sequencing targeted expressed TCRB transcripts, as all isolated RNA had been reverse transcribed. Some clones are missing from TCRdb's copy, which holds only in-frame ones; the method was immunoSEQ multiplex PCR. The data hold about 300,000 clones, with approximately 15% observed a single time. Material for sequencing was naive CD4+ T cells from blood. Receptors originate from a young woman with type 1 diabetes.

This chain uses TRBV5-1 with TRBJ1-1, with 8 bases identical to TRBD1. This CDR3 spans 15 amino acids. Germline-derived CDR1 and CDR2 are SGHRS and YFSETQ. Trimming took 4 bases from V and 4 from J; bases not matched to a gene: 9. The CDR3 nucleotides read TGCGCCAGCAGCCCTGACAGGGGCCTGGTCACTGAAGCTTTCTTT. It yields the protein CASSPDRGLVTEAFF. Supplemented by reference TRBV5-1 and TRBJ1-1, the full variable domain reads KAGVTQTPRYLIKTRGQQVTLSCSPISGHRSVSWYQQTPGQGLQFLFEYFSETQRNKGNFPGRFSGRQFSNSRSEMNVSTLELGDSALYLCASSPDRGLVTEAFFGQGTRLTVV.

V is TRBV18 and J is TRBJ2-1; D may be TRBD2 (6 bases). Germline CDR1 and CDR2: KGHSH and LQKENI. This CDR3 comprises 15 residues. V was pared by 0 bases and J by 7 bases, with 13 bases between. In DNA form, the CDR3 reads TGTGCCAGCTCACCACCGGGTCGTGGGGGGAATGAGCAGTTCTTC. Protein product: CASSPPGRGGNEQFF.

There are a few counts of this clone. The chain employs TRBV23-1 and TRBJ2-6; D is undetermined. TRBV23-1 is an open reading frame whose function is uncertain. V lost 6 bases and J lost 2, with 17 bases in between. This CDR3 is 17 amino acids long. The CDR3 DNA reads TGCGCCAGCAGACCGAAGTGGGCAAAGACTGGGGCCAACGTCCTGACTTTC. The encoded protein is CASRPKWAKTGANVLTF.

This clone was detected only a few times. The CDR3 coding sequence is TGTGCCTGGAGTGTACAGGGCCCTAATACGCAGTATTTT. It codes for CAWSVQGPNTQYF. This chain joins TRBV30 and TRBJ2-3; D possibly corresponds to TRBD1 (6 bases). The CDR3 has 13 residues. Trimming cost V 0 bases and J 7 bases, with 11 bases left between them. The germline V gene encodes CDR1 GTSNPN and CDR2 SVGIG (reference sequence).

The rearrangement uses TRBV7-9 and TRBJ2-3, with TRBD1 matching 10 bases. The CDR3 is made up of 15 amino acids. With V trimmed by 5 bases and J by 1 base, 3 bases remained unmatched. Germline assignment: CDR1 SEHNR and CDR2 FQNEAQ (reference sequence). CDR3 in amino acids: CASSTGTGGTDTQYF. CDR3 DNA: TGTGCCAGCAGCACTGGGACAGGGGGCACAGATACGCAGTATTTT.

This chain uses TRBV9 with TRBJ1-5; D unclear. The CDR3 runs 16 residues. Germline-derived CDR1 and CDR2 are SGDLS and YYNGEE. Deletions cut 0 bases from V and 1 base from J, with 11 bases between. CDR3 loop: CASSVEDKFSNQPQHF. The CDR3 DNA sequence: TGTGCCAGCAGCGTAGAAGACAAATTCAGCAATCAGCCCCAGCATTTT.

Here the CDR3 reads CASSTGTDTQYF. Written as DNA, the CDR3 is TGTGCCAGCTCCACAGGGACAGATACGCAGTATTTT. The chain uses TRBV18 and TRBJ2-3; D possibly corresponds to TRBD1 (6 bases). This CDR3 has 12 amino acids. The V end was cut by 6 bases, the J end by 3 bases, with 7 bases between. Germline V gene lookup returns CDR1 KGHSH and CDR2 LQKENI.

The CDR3 DNA reads as TGTGCCAGCGGCTCCCTGGGGGGGTTTGCAGATACGCAGTATTTT. Translation gives CASGSLGGFADTQYF. The gene calls are TRBV5-4 and TRBJ2-3; 7 bases match TRBD2. This CDR3 is 15 amino acids long. The V gene end was trimmed by 7 bases and the J gene end by 4 bases; junction bases not matched to a gene: 12. CDR1 SGHNT and CDR2 YYREEE come from the germline V gene (reference sequence).

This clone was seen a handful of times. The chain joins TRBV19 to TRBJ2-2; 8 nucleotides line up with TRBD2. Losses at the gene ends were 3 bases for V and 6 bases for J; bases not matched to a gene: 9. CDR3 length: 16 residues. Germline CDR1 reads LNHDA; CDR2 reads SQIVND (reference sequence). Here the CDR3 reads CASSMPGRGNPGELFF. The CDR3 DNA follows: TGTGCCAGTAGTATGCCCGGGAGGGGAAACCCCGGGGAGCTGTTTTTT.

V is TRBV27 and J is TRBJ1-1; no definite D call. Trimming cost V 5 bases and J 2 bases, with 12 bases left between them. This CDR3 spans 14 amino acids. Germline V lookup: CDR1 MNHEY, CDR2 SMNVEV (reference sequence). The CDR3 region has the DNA TGTGCCAGCAGTAGGCGGGTGGGCAACACTGAAGCTTTCTTT. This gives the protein CASSRRVGNTEAFF.

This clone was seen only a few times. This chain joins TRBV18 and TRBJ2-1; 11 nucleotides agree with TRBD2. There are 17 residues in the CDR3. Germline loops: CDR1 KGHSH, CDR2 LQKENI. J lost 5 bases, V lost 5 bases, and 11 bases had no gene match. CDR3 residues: CASSTFTSGRFHNEQFF. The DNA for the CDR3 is TGTGCCAGCTCAACGTTCACTAGCGGGAGATTCCACAATGAGCAGTTCTTC.

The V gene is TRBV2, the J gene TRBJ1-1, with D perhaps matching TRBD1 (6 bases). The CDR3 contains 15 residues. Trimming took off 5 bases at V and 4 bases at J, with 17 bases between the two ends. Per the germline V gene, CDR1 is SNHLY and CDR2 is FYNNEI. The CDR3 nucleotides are TGTGCCAGCAGTCCTAGGGGGGGGCAGGTCACTGAAGCTTTCTTT. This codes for CASSPRGGQVTEAFF.

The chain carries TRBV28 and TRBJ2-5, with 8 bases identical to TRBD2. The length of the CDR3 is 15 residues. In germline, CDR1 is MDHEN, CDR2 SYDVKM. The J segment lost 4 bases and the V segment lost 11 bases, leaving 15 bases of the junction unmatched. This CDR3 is CAAAGGVARGETQYF. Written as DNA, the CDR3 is TGTGCCGCCGCGGGGGGAGTGGCGCGGGGAGAGACCCAGTACTTC.

The CDR3 bases are TGTGCCTGGAGTGCCGCACTAGCGAGGTCCTACAATGAGCAGTTCTTC. Amino acid sequence: CAWSAALARSYNEQFF. The V and J genes are TRBV30 and TRBJ2-1, with TRBD2 matching 7 bases. The V and J ends lost 1 base and 1 base, in that order; junction bases with no gene match: 7. The germline V gene has CDR1 GTSNPN and CDR2 SVGIG (reference sequence). CDR3 size: 16 residues.

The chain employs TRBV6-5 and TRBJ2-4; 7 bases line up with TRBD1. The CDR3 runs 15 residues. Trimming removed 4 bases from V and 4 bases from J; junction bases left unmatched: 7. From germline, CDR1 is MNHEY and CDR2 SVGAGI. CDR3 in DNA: TGTGCCAGCAGTTTGCAACAGGGGTCAAAAAACATTCAGTACTTC. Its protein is CASSLQQGSKNIQYF.